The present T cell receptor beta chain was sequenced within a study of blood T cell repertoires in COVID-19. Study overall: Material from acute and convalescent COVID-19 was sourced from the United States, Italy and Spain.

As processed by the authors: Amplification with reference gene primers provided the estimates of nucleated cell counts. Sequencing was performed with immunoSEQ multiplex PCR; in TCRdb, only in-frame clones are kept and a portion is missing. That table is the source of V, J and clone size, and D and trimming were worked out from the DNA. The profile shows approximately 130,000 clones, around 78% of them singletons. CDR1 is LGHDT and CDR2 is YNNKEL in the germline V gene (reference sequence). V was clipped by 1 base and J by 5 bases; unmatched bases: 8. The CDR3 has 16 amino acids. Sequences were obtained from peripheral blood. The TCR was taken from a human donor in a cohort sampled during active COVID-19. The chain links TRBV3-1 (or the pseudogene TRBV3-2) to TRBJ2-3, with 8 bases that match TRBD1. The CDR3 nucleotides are TGTGCCAGCAGCCAAGGGGCAGGGGGCGCAGAAGATACGCAGTATTTT. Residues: CASSQGAGGAEDTQYF.